Below, one T cell receptor beta chain is given with its context. The sample is drawn from a study of blood T cell repertoires in COVID-19. The Seattle site enrolled patients during active infection and followed them longitudinally. V lost 0 bases, J lost 5 bases, and 7 bases stayed unmatched. Germline V gene sequence: CDR1 SGHRS, CDR2 YFSETQ. The CDR3 has 15 amino acids. In the original analysis: Counts of nucleated cells, estimated from reference gene primer amplification, were obtained. TCRdb keeps only in-frame clones here, not all; method: immunoSEQ multiplex PCR. The DNA gave D and trimming, while V, J and clone size come from that table. Here the sample spans 140,000 to 150,000 clones, 80% to 90% being singletons.

The sample was peripheral blood. The TCR comes from a woman in her sixties or seventies with COVID-19, enrolled during active disease. V gene TRBV5-1 combines with J gene TRBJ1-2; 7 nucleotides match TRBD1. The chain's CDR3 is CASSLDGTEEYGYTF. CDR3 nucleotide sequence: TGCGCCAGCAGCTTGGACGGGACAGAAGAATATGGCTACACCTTC.